The 17 T cell receptor beta chains in this list originate from one sample, sequenced in a study of Tregs in tolerant kidney transplant recipients. The protocol was immunoSEQ multiplex PCR, while the TCRdb copy is restricted to in-frame clones and leaves out a portion. Of 45,000 to 55,000 clones in the sample, 91% are singletons; the top ten hold roughly 15%. The nonmyeloablative bone marrow transplants came from related graft donors, with transient mixed chimerism. Sample: CD8+ T cells from blood (PBMCs), taken 24 months after the transplant. The receptors were gathered from a human patient who received a combined kidney and bone marrow transplant. Some T cells could come from the graft donor.

J is TRBJ2-7 and V is TRBV5-6, with D possibly being TRBD1 (5 bases). The CDR3 consists of 15 residues. CDR1 and CDR2 from the germline V gene are SGHDT and YYEEEE. V gave up 1 base and J gave up 2 bases, with 13 bases separating them. Written as DNA, the CDR3 is TGTGCCAGCAGCTTGAAGGCAGGGTCGGCCTACGAGCAGTACTTC. This gives the protein CASSLKAGSAYEQYF.

V is TRBV19 and J is TRBJ2-5, with TRBD2 matching over 11 bases. The assigned J gene may be wrong: the sequence end matches TRBJ2-7 better. Looked up from germline, CDR1 is LNHDA and CDR2 is SQIVND (reference sequence). This CDR3 has 15 residues. The CDR3 spells CASSLGLAGVYEQYF. CDR3 DNA sequence: TGTGCCAGTAGCTTAGGACTAGCGGGCGTCTACGAGCAGTACTTC.

J is TRBJ1-2 and V is TRBV5-5; TRBD1 matches at 8 bases. Germline V lookup: CDR1 SGHKS, CDR2 YYEKEE (reference sequence). The CDR3 spans 14 residues. The V segment lost 5 bases and the J segment 5 bases; nucleotides outside the gene matches: 8. In DNA form, the CDR3 reads TGTGCCAGCAGTTTGACAGGGGCCGGATATGGCTACACCTTC. Its protein product is CASSLTGAGYGYTF.

The chain uses TRBV27 and TRBJ2-7; 12 bases match TRBD2. The CDR3 contains 16 residues. Trimming removed 6 bases from V and 3 bases from J; junction bases left unmatched: 9. Germline-derived CDR1 and CDR2 are MNHEY and SMNVEV (reference sequence). For the CDR3, the DNA is TGTGCCAGCAGGGACTTGCTAGCGGGAGGGTTCTACGAGCAGTACTTC. Amino acid sequence: CASRDLLAGGFYEQYF.

Within the sample, this clone is medium-sized. Other DNA sequences from this sample encode an identical CDR3 as well. The chain employs TRBV7-9 and TRBJ1-1; 8 bases fit TRBD1. The germline V gene encodes CDR1 SEHNR and CDR2 FQNEAQ (reference sequence). CDR3 length: 14 amino acids. The trim removed 5 bases at V and 3 bases at J, leaving 5 bases unmatched. CDR3 loop: CASSPNRGDTEAFF. Written as DNA, the CDR3 is TGTGCCAGCAGCCCAAACAGGGGGGACACTGAAGCTTTCTTT.

This clone was seen once. The chain is built from TRBV7-6 and TRBJ2-3, with D unclear. The CDR3 spans 13 residues. Germline values: CDR1 SGHVS, CDR2 FNYEAQ. V shed 0 bases and J shed 4 bases, with 5 bases lying between them. In nucleotides, the CDR3 is TGTGCCAGCAGCTTAGCCCGGGCAGATACGCAGTATTTT. The encoded protein is CASSLARADTQYF.

The genes are TRBV9 and TRBJ1-2; the D gene is possibly TRBD1 (6 bases). The CDR3 runs to 13 residues. Trimming took 4 bases from V and 4 from J, leaving 11 bases between them. Germline V lookup: CDR1 SGDLS, CDR2 YYNGEE. Here the CDR3 reads CASSPPTGYGYTF. The DNA for the CDR3 is TGTGCCAGCAGCCCCCCGACAGGCTATGGCTACACCTTC.

The chain couples TRBV7-9 to TRBJ2-2, with D perhaps TRBD1 (6 bases). Germline V gives CDR1 SEHNR, CDR2 FQNEAQ (reference sequence). The CDR3 extends over 15 amino acids. V was clipped by 2 bases and J by 5 bases, with 12 bases between them. The CDR3 protein is CASSLPGHQTGELFF. CDR3 nucleotide sequence: TGTGCCAGCAGCTTACCGGGACATCAAACCGGGGAGCTGTTTTTT.

This sequence joins TRBV9 and TRBJ2-5; D is possibly TRBD2 (6 bases). The end of the DNA is better explained by TRBJ2-7, so the J call may be wrong. CDR3 length equals 14 residues. Germline V gives CDR1 SGDLS, CDR2 YYNGEE. In nucleotides, the CDR3 is TGTGCCAGCAGCGGAACTAGCACCGCCTACGAGCAGTACTTC. Translated, it gives CASSGTSTAYEQYF.

The chain joins TRBV19 to TRBJ2-7, with D perhaps matching TRBD1 (6 bases). Germline V lookup: CDR1 LNHDA, CDR2 SQIVND (reference sequence). This CDR3 region has 16 residues. CDR3 residues: CAPPSRDRRSSYEQYF. The CDR3 DNA is TGTGCTCCTCCTTCTCGTGACAGGCGCAGCTCCTACGAGCAGTACTTC.

The chain carries TRBV19 and TRBJ1-2; possible D gene TRBD1, 6 bases. V was pared by 7 bases and J by 4 bases, with 16 bases between. There are 14 residues in the CDR3. Germline CDR1 and CDR2: LNHDA and SQIVND (reference sequence). The CDR3 DNA follows: TGTGCCAGTATCCCTAACGAGGGGGTCTATGGCTACACCTTC. This gives the protein CASIPNEGVYGYTF. Complete variable domain (other parts from reference TRBV19 and TRBJ1-2): DGGITQSPKYLFRKEGQNVTLSCEQNLNHDAMYWYRQDPGQGLRLIYYSQIVNDFQKGDIAEGYSVSREKKESFPLTVTSAQKNPTAFYLCASIPNEGVYGYTFGSGTRLTVV.

The chain carries TRBV5-1 and TRBJ2-1; TRBD2 matches 10 bases. The germline gives CDR1 SGHRS, CDR2 YFSETQ. The CDR3 is 15 amino acids. V was clipped by 1 base and J by 9 bases; unmatched bases: 7. CDR3 in DNA: TGCGCCAGCAGCTTGCCTAGCGGGAGAGTCCCTGAGCAGTTCTTC. It codes for CASSLPSGRVPEQFF.

The count of this clone is one. Other DNA sequences in the same sample also yield this CDR3. The chain combines TRBV7-2 with TRBJ2-1; 9 nucleotides agree with TRBD2. CDR3 length: 15 amino acids. V shed 4 bases and J 4 bases; nucleotides not matched to a gene: 5. Germline CDR1 is SGHTA and CDR2 is FQGNSA. The CDR3 here is CASSSTSGPYNEQFF. CDR3 DNA: TGTGCCAGCAGCTCAACTAGCGGGCCTTACAATGAGCAGTTCTTC.

This clone has a single count. This rearrangement joins TRBV11-1 to TRBJ1-1; D perhaps matches TRBD1 (6 bases). The CDR3 has 13 residues. The V gene's germline CDR1 is SGHAT and CDR2 FQDESV (reference sequence). Deletions cut 7 bases from V and 6 bases from J, with 15 bases between. In DNA form, the CDR3 reads TGTGCCAGCACCTCGACAACAGGGTCTGAAGCTTTCTTT. Protein sequence: CASTSTTGSEAFF.

The V gene is TRBV18, the J gene TRBJ1-1, with D maybe TRBD1 (6 bases). Germline CDR1 and CDR2: KGHSH and LQKENI. This CDR3 comprises 16 residues. V was clipped by 5 bases and J by 1 base, with 17 bases between them. CDR3 DNA: TGTGCCAGCTCAGGGGGCTTCGGTATTCGGAACACTGAAGCTTTCTTT. Translation gives CASSGGFGIRNTEAFF.

The chain couples TRBV5-6 to TRBJ2-7, with D unclear. Trimming shortened V by 6 bases and J by 4 bases, and 8 bases separated the two germline ends. CDR1 and CDR2 (germline): SGHDT, YYEEEE. The CDR3 length is 11 residues. Here the CDR3 reads CASNFGYEQYF. The DNA for the CDR3 is TGTGCCAGCAATTTCGGGTACGAGCAGTACTTC.

This chain connects TRBV7-9 to TRBJ2-7; D is perhaps TRBD1 (6 bases). The V gene's germline CDR1 is SEHNR and CDR2 FQNEAQ (reference sequence). The CDR3 runs to 13 residues. V was shortened by 5 bases and J by 2 bases, with 10 bases between the two germline ends. CDR3 coding DNA: TGTGCCAGCAGCCTCGGACAGCCCTACGAGCAGTACTTC. Encoded protein: CASSLGQPYEQYF.